This TCR beta chain was sequenced in a study of T cells in Graves' hyperthyroidism and ophthalmopathy. Whole-study results and caveats: Ophthalmopathy got predicted by the model a median approximately 6.3 months before its onset. Blood shared most expanded thyroid clonotypes above 0.001.

Template material for amplifying TCR beta CDR3 regions consisted of RNA transcripts. The HTBI primer set was used in a first-round RT-PCR of the TCR CDR3. MiXCR, applied by TCRdb to the multiplex PCR reads, yields one record per CDR3 protein. The table lists 400,000 to 550,000 distinct CDR3 sequences, around an eighth of them singletons. Exclusion of patients followed from uncontrolled infection, other autoimmune disease, pregnancy or lactation. The germline gives CDR1 SNHLY, CDR2 FYNNEI. This CDR3 comprises 14 residues. The V gene end was trimmed by 5 bases and the J gene end by 8 bases; junction bases not matched to a gene: 11. This clonotype was counted many times. What it binds is unknown.

The sequence derives from a woman aged 18-35 years with Graves' hyperthyroidism. The sample consisted of blood. The rearrangement uses TRBV2 and TRBJ1-2, with 7 bases lining up with TRBD1. CDR3 sequence reads: CASSPAGTVTGYTF. The CDR3 DNA reads TGTGCCAGCAGTCCCGCCGGGACAGTAACCGGCTACACCTTC.